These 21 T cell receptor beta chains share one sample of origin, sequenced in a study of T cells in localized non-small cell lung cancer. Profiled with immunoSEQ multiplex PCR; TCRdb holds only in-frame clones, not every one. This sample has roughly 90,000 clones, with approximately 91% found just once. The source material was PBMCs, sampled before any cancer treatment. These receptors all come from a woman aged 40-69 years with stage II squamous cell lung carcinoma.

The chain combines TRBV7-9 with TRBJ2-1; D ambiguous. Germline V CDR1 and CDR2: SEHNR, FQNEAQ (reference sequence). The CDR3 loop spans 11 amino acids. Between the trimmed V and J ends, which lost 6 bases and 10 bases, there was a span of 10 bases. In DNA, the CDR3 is TGTGCCAGCAGACTCGCCTCGGAGCAGTTCTTC. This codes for CASRLASEQFF. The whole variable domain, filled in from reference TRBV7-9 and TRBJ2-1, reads DTGVSQNPRHKITKRGQNVTFRCDPISEHNRLYWYRQTLGQGPEFLTYFQNEAQLEKSRLLSDRFSAERPKGSFSTLEIQRTEQGDSAMYLCASRLASEQFFGPGTRLTVL.

The CDR3: CASSLSTETQYF. The CDR3 DNA is TGTGCCAGCAGCTTGAGTACGGAGACCCAGTACTTC. This chain links TRBV5-6 with TRBJ2-5; no definite D call. The V gene lost 1 base and the J gene lost 5 bases, with 6 bases spanning the gap. The CDR3 covers 12 residues. Germline V CDR1 and CDR2: SGHDT, YYEEEE.

The CDR3 sequence: CASSLTGQYEQYF. Here the CDR3 DNA reads TGTGCCAGCAGCTTGACGGGACAATACGAGCAGTACTTC. This chain links TRBV5-4 with TRBJ2-7; D may be TRBD1 (6 bases). The germline gives CDR1 SGHNT, CDR2 YYREEE (reference sequence). The CDR3 contains 13 residues. V was shortened by 1 base and J by 4 bases, with 9 bases between the two germline ends.

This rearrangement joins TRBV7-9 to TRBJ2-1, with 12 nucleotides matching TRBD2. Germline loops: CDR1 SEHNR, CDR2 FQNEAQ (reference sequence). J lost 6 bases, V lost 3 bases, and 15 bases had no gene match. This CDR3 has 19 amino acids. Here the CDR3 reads CASSLPYSPLAGGPNEQFF. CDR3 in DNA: TGTGCCAGCAGCTTGCCATATTCTCCACTAGCGGGAGGACCCAATGAGCAGTTCTTC.

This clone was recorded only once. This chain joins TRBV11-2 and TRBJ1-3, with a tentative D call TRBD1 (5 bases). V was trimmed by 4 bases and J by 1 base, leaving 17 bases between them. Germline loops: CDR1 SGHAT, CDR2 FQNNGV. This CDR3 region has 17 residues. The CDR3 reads CASSSHLADRSGNTIYF. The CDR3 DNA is TGTGCCAGCAGCTCGCATCTGGCTGACAGATCTGGAAACACCATATATTTT.

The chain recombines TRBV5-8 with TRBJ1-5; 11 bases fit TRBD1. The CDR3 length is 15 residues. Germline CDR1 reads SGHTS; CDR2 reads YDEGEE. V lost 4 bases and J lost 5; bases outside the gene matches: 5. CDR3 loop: CASSIRTGGYQPQHF. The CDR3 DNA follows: TGTGCCAGCAGCATCCGGACAGGGGGCTATCAGCCCCAGCATTTT. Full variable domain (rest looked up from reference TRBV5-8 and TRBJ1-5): EAGVTQSPTHLIKTRGQQATLRCSPISGHTSVYWYQQALGLGLQFLLWYDEGEERNRGNFPPRFSGRQFPNYSSELNVNALELEDSALYLCASSIRTGGYQPQHFGDGTRLSIL.

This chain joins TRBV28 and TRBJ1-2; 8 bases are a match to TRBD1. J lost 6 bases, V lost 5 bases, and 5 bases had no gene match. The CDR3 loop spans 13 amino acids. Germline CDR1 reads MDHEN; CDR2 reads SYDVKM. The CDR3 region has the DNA TGTGCCAGCAGTCGGACAGGGAATAATGGCTACACCTTC. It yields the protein CASSRTGNNGYTF.

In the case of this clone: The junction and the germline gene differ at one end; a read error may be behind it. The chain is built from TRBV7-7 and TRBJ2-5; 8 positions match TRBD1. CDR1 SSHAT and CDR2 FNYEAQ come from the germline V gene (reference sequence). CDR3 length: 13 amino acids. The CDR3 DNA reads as TGTGCTAGCAGCTTAGACAGGGGCGAGACCCAGTACTTC. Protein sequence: CASSLDRGETQYF. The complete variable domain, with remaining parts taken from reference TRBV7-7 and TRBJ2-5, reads GAGVSQSPRYKVTKRGQDVTLRCDPISSHATLYWYQQALGQGPEFLTYFNYEAQPDKSGLPSDRFSAERPEGSISTLTIQRTEQRDSAMYRCASSLDRGETQYFGPGTRLLVL.

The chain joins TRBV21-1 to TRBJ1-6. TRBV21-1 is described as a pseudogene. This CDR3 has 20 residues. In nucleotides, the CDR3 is TGTGCCAGCACCGTAATTACCAAGCGGCAGTTTGGGCCCTATAATTCACCCCTCCACTTT. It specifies CASTVITKRQFGPYNSPLHF.

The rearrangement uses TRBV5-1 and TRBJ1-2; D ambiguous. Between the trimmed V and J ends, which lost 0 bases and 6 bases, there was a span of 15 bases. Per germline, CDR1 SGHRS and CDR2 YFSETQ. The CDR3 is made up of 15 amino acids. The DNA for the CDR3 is TGCGCCAGCAGCTTGGCCCCTGTAAGGCTTGATGGCTACACCTTC. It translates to CASSLAPVRLDGYTF.

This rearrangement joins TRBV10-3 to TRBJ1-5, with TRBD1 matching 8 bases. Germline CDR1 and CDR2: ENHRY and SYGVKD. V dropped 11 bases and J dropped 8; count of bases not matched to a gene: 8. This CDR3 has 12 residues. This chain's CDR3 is CASKQGAEPQHF. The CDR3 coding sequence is TGTGCCTCCAAGCAGGGGGCCGAGCCCCAGCATTTT.

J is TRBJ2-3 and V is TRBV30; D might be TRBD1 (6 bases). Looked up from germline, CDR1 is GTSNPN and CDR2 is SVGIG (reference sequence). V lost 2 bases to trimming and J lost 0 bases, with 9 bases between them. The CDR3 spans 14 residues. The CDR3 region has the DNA TGTGCCTGGAGTAAAGGGGGTAGCACAGATACGCAGTATTTT. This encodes CAWSKGGSTDTQYF.

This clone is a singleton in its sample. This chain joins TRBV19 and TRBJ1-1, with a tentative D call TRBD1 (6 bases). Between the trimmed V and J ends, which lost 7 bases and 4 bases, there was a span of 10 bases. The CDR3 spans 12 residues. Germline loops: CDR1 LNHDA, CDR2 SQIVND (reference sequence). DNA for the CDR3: TGTGCCAGTACGTACAGGGCCACTGAAGCTTTCTTT. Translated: CASTYRATEAFF.

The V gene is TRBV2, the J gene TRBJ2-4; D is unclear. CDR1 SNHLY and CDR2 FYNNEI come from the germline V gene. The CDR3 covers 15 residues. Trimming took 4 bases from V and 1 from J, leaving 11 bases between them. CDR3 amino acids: CASSAELLAKNIQYF. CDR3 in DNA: TGTGCCAGCAGTGCGGAACTACTGGCCAAAAACATTCAGTACTTC. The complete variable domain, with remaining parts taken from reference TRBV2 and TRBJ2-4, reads EPEVTQTPSHQVTQMGQEVILRCVPISNHLYFYWYRQILGQKVEFLVSFYNNEISEKSEIFDDQFSVERPDGSNFTLKIRSTKLEDSAMYFCASSAELLAKNIQYFGAGTRLSVL.

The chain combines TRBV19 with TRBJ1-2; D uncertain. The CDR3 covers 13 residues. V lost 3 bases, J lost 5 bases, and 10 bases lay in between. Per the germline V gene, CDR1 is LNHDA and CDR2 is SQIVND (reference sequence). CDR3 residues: CASSIPQTYGYTF. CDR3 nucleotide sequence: TGTGCCAGTAGTATCCCACAGACTTATGGCTACACCTTC.

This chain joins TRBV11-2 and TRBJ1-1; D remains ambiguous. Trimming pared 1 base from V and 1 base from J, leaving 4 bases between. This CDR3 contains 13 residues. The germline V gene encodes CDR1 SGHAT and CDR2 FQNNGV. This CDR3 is CASSLARNTEAFF. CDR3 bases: TGTGCCAGCAGCTTAGCCAGGAACACTGAAGCTTTCTTT.

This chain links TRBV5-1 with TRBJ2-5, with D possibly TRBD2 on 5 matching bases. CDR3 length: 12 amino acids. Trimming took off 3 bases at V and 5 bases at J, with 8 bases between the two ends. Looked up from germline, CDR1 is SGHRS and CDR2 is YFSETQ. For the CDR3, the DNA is TGCGCCAGCAGCTCGCCGGGGGAGACCCAGTACTTC. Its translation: CASSSPGETQYF.

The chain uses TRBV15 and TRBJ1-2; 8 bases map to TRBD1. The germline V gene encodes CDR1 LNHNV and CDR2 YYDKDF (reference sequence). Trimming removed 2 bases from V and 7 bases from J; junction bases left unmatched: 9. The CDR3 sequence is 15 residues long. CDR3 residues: CATSRSSTGDPGYTF. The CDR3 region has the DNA TGTGCCACCAGCAGAAGCTCGACAGGGGATCCTGGCTACACCTTC. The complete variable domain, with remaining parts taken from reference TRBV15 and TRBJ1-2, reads DAMVIQNPRYQVTQFGKPVTLSCSQTLNHNVMYWYQQKSSQAPKLLFHYYDKDFNNEADTPDNFQSRRPNTSFCFLDIRSPGLGDTAMYLCATSRSSTGDPGYTFGSGTRLTVV.

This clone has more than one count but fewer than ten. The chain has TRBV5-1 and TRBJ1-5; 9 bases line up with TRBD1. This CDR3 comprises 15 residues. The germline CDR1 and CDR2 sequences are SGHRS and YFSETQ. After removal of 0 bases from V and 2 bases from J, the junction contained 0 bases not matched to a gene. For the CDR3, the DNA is TGCGCCAGCAGCTTGGGGACAGGGGGCAATCAGCCCCAGCATTTT. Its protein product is CASSLGTGGNQPQHF.

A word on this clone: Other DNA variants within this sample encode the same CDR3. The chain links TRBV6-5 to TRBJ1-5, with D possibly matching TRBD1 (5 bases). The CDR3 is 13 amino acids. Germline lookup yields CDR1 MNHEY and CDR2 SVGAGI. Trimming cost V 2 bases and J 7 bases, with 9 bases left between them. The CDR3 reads CASSYGGGQPQHF. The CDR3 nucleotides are TGTGCCAGCAGTTACGGGGGGGGGCAGCCCCAGCATTTT.

The CDR3 DNA follows: TGCGCCAGCAGCTTGGAACCTAGCGGGGGAGCTAGCACAGATACGCAGTATTTT. Translating it yields CASSLEPSGGASTDTQYF. The rearrangement uses TRBV5-1 and TRBJ2-3; 10 positions match TRBD2. V lost 0 bases and J lost 0; bases outside the gene matches: 7. Per the germline V gene, CDR1 is SGHRS and CDR2 is YFSETQ. This CDR3 spans 18 amino acids.